One and the same sample provided the 18 T cell receptor beta chains below, sequenced in a study of cytomegalovirus exposure and HLA in healthy donors. Amplification used 60 Vbeta primers and 13 Jbeta primers. The table came from immunoSEQ multiplex PCR; TCRdb's copy has only in-frame clones and leaves some out. In the table there are about 150,000 clones, over 75% of which are singletons. Sequenced: PBMCs. The receptors stem from a woman in her thirties in good health and CMV-seronegative.

This chain links TRBV28 with TRBJ1-4; D gene uncertain. Germline-derived CDR1 and CDR2 are MDHEN and SYDVKM. V was pared by 0 bases and J by 9 bases, with 8 bases between. CDR3 length: 13 residues. This CDR3 is CASSLWASKKLFF. The CDR3 coding sequence is TGTGCCAGCAGTTTATGGGCTTCGAAAAAACTGTTTTTT.

The gene calls are TRBV29-1 and TRBJ1-2, with D tentatively TRBD1 (6 bases). Trimming took 4 bases from V and 4 from J, leaving 13 bases between them. This CDR3 is built from 13 residues. Germline assignment: CDR1 SQVTM and CDR2 ANQGSEA. The CDR3 bases are TGCAGCGTTGCCCAGGGGCAGGTCTATGGCTACACCTTC. Translating it yields CSVAQGQVYGYTF.

The chain couples TRBV7-9 to TRBJ2-5; 7 bases are a match to TRBD2. The V segment lost 5 bases and the J segment 7 bases; nucleotides outside the gene matches: 10. This CDR3 spans 14 amino acids. The germline CDR1 and CDR2 sequences are SEHNR and FQNEAQ (reference sequence). CDR3 region: CASSPISGSWTQYF. CDR3 sequence (DNA): TGTGCCAGCAGCCCCATTAGCGGGTCTTGGACCCAGTACTTC. The full variable domain, in which reference TRBV7-9 and TRBJ2-5 provide the parts outside the CDR3, is DTGVSQNPRHKITKRGQNVTFRCDPISEHNRLYWYRQTLGQGPEFLTYFQNEAQLEKSRLLSDRFSAERPKGSFSTLEIQRTEQGDSAMYLCASSPISGSWTQYFGPGTRLLVL.

This sequence joins TRBV12-5 and TRBJ1-1; 7 nucleotides match TRBD1. V dropped 1 base and J dropped 0; count of bases not matched to a gene: 5. The germline V gene has CDR1 LGHNT and CDR2 FRNRAP. There are 16 residues in the CDR3. The CDR3 here is CASGLGGGTVNTEAFF. CDR3 DNA sequence: TGTGCTAGTGGTTTGGGAGGCGGGACAGTGAACACTGAAGCTTTCTTT.

This clone was detected a few times. V is TRBV4-1 and J is TRBJ2-2; 12 positions agree with TRBD2. The V and J ends lost 5 bases and 2 bases, in that order; junction bases with no gene match: 6. The CDR3 has 17 residues. Germline loops: CDR1 MGHRA, CDR2 YSYEKL. The CDR3 coding sequence is TGCGCCAGCAGCTACGGACTAGCGGGGAGAAACACCGGGGAGCTGTTTTTT. It codes for CASSYGLAGRNTGELFF.

The J gene is TRBJ1-3, the V gene TRBV7-9, with a tentative D call TRBD1 (5 bases). Germline values: CDR1 SEHNR, CDR2 FQNEAQ (reference sequence). The CDR3 extends over 17 amino acids. The germline V and J ends were trimmed by 1 base and 0 bases, with 13 bases remaining between them. The CDR3 coding sequence is TGTGCCAGCAGCTTAGGGGAACAAGGGGACTCTGGAAACACCATATATTTT. Protein sequence: CASSLGEQGDSGNTIYF.

Only a few counts were recorded for this clone. The chain couples TRBV4-1 to TRBJ1-5, with 8 bases matching TRBD1. Germline-derived CDR1 and CDR2 are MGHRA and YSYEKL. The CDR3 is made up of 22 amino acids. The V and J ends lost 1 base and 0 bases, in that order; junction bases with no gene match: 20. The CDR3 region is CASSQGPPATGVGLFSNQPQHF. CDR3 in DNA: TGCGCCAGCAGCCAAGGACCGCCTGCGACAGGGGTTGGGTTGTTTAGCAATCAGCCCCAGCATTTT.

This clone was seen only once. CDR3 nucleotides: TGTGCCAGCGGCCTCTGGCACGAGCAGTACTTC. Translation gives CASGLWHEQYF. The chain combines TRBV2 with TRBJ2-7; D unclear. The CDR3 is 11 amino acids. From germline, CDR1 is SNHLY and CDR2 FYNNEI. With 8 bases removed from V and 5 bases from J, the gap between germline ends came to 10 bases.

The chain uses TRBV5-4 and TRBJ2-3; TRBD1 might be the D (6 bases). Germline CDR1 is SGHNT and CDR2 is YYREEE (reference sequence). The CDR3 has 13 residues. Trimming cost V 0 bases and J 6 bases, with 8 bases left between them. The DNA of the CDR3 is TGTGCCAGCAGCTTGGACAGGGATGATACGCAGTATTTT. It codes for CASSLDRDDTQYF.

This chain joins TRBV27 and TRBJ1-1, with D unresolved. Germline V gene sequence: CDR1 MNHEY, CDR2 SMNVEV (reference sequence). This CDR3 spans 14 amino acids. Trimming took 6 bases from V and 6 from J, leaving 17 bases between them. CDR3 sequence reads: CASRPPAGIAEAFF. The CDR3 coding sequence is TGTGCCAGCAGGCCCCCGGCGGGAATAGCTGAAGCTTTCTTT.

The chain recombines TRBV27 with TRBJ2-3; 7 bases fit TRBD2. V was pared by 5 bases and J by 6 bases, with 5 bases of the junction left unmatched. The germline gives CDR1 MNHEY, CDR2 SMNVEV (reference sequence). CDR3 length equals 13 residues. CDR3 bases: TGTGCCAGCAGTCTCGGGCGGGGGGATACGCAGTATTTT. It translates to CASSLGRGDTQYF.

The chain joins TRBV5-4 to TRBJ1-3; D call uncertain. Trimming took off 2 bases at V and 0 bases at J, with 6 bases between the two ends. Germline CDR1 reads SGHNT; CDR2 reads YYREEE (reference sequence). The CDR3 is made up of 14 amino acids. Written as DNA, the CDR3 is TGTGCCAGCAGCTTCGGGTTCTCTGGAAACACCATATATTTT. Translating it yields CASSFGFSGNTIYF.

V usage is TRBV7-9 and J usage is TRBJ2-7, with D tentatively TRBD1 (5 bases). The ends were cut back, 2 bases at V and 2 bases at J, with 7 bases in the middle. The CDR3 totals 13 residues. Germline CDR1 SEHNR, CDR2 FQNEAQ (reference sequence). Written as DNA, the CDR3 is TGTGCCAGCAGCTTAAGGGGAACCTACGAGCAGTACTTC. Translating it yields CASSLRGTYEQYF.

This clone was counted a single time. The rearrangement uses TRBV7-9 and TRBJ2-4; 7 bases align to TRBD2. Trimming at V came to 6 bases and at J to 6 bases, leaving 5 bases not matched to a gene. The CDR3 is 13 amino acids. The germline CDR1 and CDR2 sequences are SEHNR and FQNEAQ (reference sequence). The CDR3 coding sequence is TGTGCCAGCAGAACTAGCGACCGAAACATTCAGTACTTC. This gives the protein CASRTSDRNIQYF.

The gene calls are TRBV15 and TRBJ1-5; no definite D call. Trimming took off 0 bases at V and 6 bases at J, with 12 bases between the two ends. There are 15 residues in the CDR3. The germline gives CDR1 LNHNV, CDR2 YYDKDF (reference sequence). The CDR3 DNA reads as TGTGCCACCAGCAGAGATAGGCCCGGGGTTCAGCCCCAGCATTTT. Encoded protein: CATSRDRPGVQPQHF.

The J gene is TRBJ2-2, the V gene TRBV7-2; 8 bases map to TRBD1. Germline CDR1 reads SGHTA; CDR2 reads FQGNSA. With 5 bases clipped from V and 4 bases from J, the junction kept 12 bases outside the gene matches. The CDR3 extends over 17 amino acids. CDR3 region: CASSPLVGQVVTGELFF. CDR3 coding DNA: TGTGCCAGCAGCCCACTGGTGGGACAGGTAGTCACCGGGGAGCTGTTTTTT.

This clone was detected a few times. This chain joins TRBV6-5 and TRBJ1-1; D perhaps matches TRBD1 (5 bases). This CDR3 has 14 amino acids. V gave up 0 bases and J gave up 3 bases, with 8 bases separating them. Germline V CDR1 and CDR2: MNHEY, SVGAGI. The CDR3 spells CASSYSGLDTEAFF. The DNA of the CDR3 is TGTGCCAGCAGTTACTCGGGGCTGGACACTGAAGCTTTCTTT.

The rearrangement joins TRBV5-4 to TRBJ2-7, with D uncertain. The CDR3 sequence is 15 residues long. Germline CDR1 and CDR2: SGHNT and YYREEE (reference sequence). The germline V and J ends were trimmed by 0 bases and 6 bases, with 16 bases remaining between them. The chain's CDR3 is CASSLDPSSIFEQYF. In nucleotides, the CDR3 is TGTGCCAGCAGCTTGGACCCCTCTAGTATATTCGAGCAGTACTTC.